Here is one T cell receptor (beta chain) with its context. Its cognate antigen is unknown. The data were taken from a study of Ad26.COV2.S vaccination and SARS-CoV-2 variants. Turning to the study itself: This donor came from the COV1001 trial of Ad26.COV2.S. By the intramuscular route, Ad26.COV2.S was given once, or twice 56 days apart. Study conclusions and caveats: Reportedly, spike-specific CD8+ and CD4+ T cell responses achieved substantial breadth once vaccination had taken place.

Sequencing used immunoSEQ multiplex PCR; TCRdb keeps in-frame clones, though not all of them. The sample contains over 450,000 clones, nearly 90% of which appear only once. Treatment given: some 20 received Ad26.COV2.S at low or high dose, single or two shots; about 5 received placebo; per-sample allocation not given. Sampling was performed 63 days after the first vaccine or placebo injection. What was given as vaccine was an Ad26 vector encoding Wuhan-strain SARS-CoV-2 spike. This CDR3 spans 11 amino acids. Trimming removed 6 bases at V and 4 bases at J, with 5 bases between. The germline gives CDR1 MNHEY, CDR2 SMNVEV (reference sequence).

The sample consisted of peripheral blood, taken in a trial of Ad26.COV2.S vaccine versus placebo. This receptor was taken from a person between 18 and 65 years old who received the Ad26.COV2.S COVID-19 vaccine or a placebo. The chain recombines TRBV27 with TRBJ2-3; no definite D call. CDR3 amino acids: CASRSSDTQYF. The CDR3 nucleotides read TGTGCCAGCAGGTCCTCAGATACGCAGTATTTT.